Below are 14 T cell receptor beta chains sequenced from a single sample in a study of vaccination effects on CD4 cells after COVID-19. Their antigen targets remain unknown. Sequenced by immunoSEQ multiplex PCR; TCRdb stores in-frame clones only, minus some. Among around 69,000 clones, roughly 80% were seen once, and the ten largest hold about 2.5%. Cells that had been cultured for nine to eleven days were the source of isolated CD4+ T cells. Each participant was given two doses of one vaccine (BNT162b2 or mRNA-1273). Source: CD4+ T cells from PBMCs cultured without peptide, taken after COVID-19 vaccination. The receptors originated from a human donor who received a COVID-19 vaccine.

The chain couples TRBV5-5 to TRBJ2-3, with D tentatively TRBD1 (8 bases). Germline V gives CDR1 SGHKS, CDR2 YYEKEE (reference sequence). The CDR3 length is 15 residues. V lost 4 bases to trimming and J lost 5 bases, with 17 bases between them. The CDR3 region is CASSRNNRGGDTQYF. The CDR3 coding sequence is TGTGCCAGCAGCCGAAACAACAGGGGGGGAGATACGCAGTATTTT.

This sequence joins TRBV24-1 and TRBJ2-5; a possible D gene is TRBD2 (6 bases). CDR1 KGHDR and CDR2 SFDVKD come from the germline V gene. The CDR3 is 15 residues long. Between the trimmed V and J ends, which lost 4 bases and 1 base, there was a span of 12 bases. As DNA, the CDR3 is TGTGCCACCAGTGACCCCGGACTACCCCAAGAGACCCAGTACTTC. Translated, it gives CATSDPGLPQETQYF.

This clone occurred a few times. The chain combines TRBV2 with TRBJ1-2; 7 nucleotides line up with TRBD1. The CDR3 is 13 residues long. Per germline, CDR1 SNHLY and CDR2 FYNNEI. V gave up 8 bases and J gave up 8 bases; unmatched junction bases: 11. The CDR3 coding sequence is TGTGCCAGCGGAATGACAGGGAGCGGGGGCTACACCTTC. Protein: CASGMTGSGGYTF.

The rearrangement uses TRBV5-1 and TRBJ1-2; D is uncertain. Trimming stripped 2 bases from V and 4 bases from J, with 9 bases between. CDR3 length: 13 residues. The germline V gene encodes CDR1 SGHRS and CDR2 YFSETQ. The CDR3, as DNA: TGCGCCAGCAGCTTAACAGTGAGCTATGGCTACACCTTC. The encoded protein is CASSLTVSYGYTF.

J is TRBJ1-2 and V is TRBV15; no reliable D call. V lost 6 bases and J 3 bases, leaving 17 bases between the germline ends. Germline V gives CDR1 LNHNV, CDR2 YYDKDF (reference sequence). The CDR3 is made up of 15 amino acids. This CDR3 reads CATSPVPGPDYGYTF. The DNA of the CDR3 is TGTGCCACCAGTCCCGTGCCGGGCCCGGACTATGGCTACACCTTC.

The chain uses TRBV5-4 and TRBJ1-2, with D possibly matching TRBD1 (6 bases). The CDR3 is 15 amino acids. V lost 3 bases and J 0 bases, leaving 12 bases between the germline ends. Germline CDR1 SGHNT, CDR2 YYREEE (reference sequence). The CDR3 sequence: CASSSRQEANYGYTF. DNA of the CDR3: TGTGCCAGCAGCTCGAGACAGGAAGCTAACTATGGCTACACCTTC.

This chain uses TRBV7-2 with TRBJ2-3, with 8 positions matching TRBD1. J gave up 1 base and V 5 bases, and 5 bases lay outside the gene matches. Germline CDR1 is SGHTA and CDR2 is FQGNSA. This CDR3 region has 15 residues. This chain's CDR3 is CASSGDRGGTDTQYF. In DNA, the CDR3 is TGTGCCAGCAGCGGAGACAGGGGAGGCACAGATACGCAGTATTTT.

The chain combines TRBV19 with TRBJ1-4; D not certain. The CDR3 is 14 residues long. V was trimmed by 5 bases and J by 4 bases, leaving 11 bases between them. Germline values: CDR1 LNHDA, CDR2 SQIVND (reference sequence). In DNA, the CDR3 is TGTGCCAGTAGTGGGTCACCGGTTAATGAAAAACTGTTTTTT. Protein product: CASSGSPVNEKLFF.

CDR3 bases: TGCACCAGCAGCCAACGGCCAACCGGGACCCAGGCATGCTACGAGCAGTACGTC. Translating gives CTSSQRPTGTQACYEQYV. The chain uses TRBV1 and TRBJ2-7. TRBV1 is shown as a pseudogene. CDR3 size: 18 residues.

This sequence joins TRBV7-2 and TRBJ2-3; D is unresolved. Germline V CDR1 and CDR2: SGHTA, FQGNSA. CDR3 size: 12 residues. V was clipped by 1 base and J by 6 bases, with 5 bases between them. In DNA form, the CDR3 reads TGTGCCAGCAGCTTAGTAGGCGATACGCAGTATTTT. Amino acid sequence: CASSLVGDTQYF.

The V gene is TRBV30, the J gene TRBJ2-1, with 8 bases identical to TRBD2. With V trimmed by 2 bases and J by 6 bases, 6 bases remained unmatched. This CDR3 contains 14 residues. Germline V lookup: CDR1 GTSNPN, CDR2 SVGIG (reference sequence). The CDR3 loop reads CAWSIERGINEQFF. As DNA, the CDR3 is TGTGCCTGGAGTATCGAGCGGGGGATCAATGAGCAGTTCTTC. The whole variable domain, filled in from reference TRBV30 and TRBJ2-1, reads SQTIHQWPATLVQPVGSPLSLECTVEGTSNPNLYWYRQAAGRGLQLLFYSVGIGQISSEVPQNLSASRPQDRQFILSSKKLLLSDSGFYLCAWSIERGINEQFFGPGTRLTVL.

The chain joins TRBV30 to TRBJ1-4; D ambiguous. Germline-derived CDR1 and CDR2 are GTSNPN and SVGIG (reference sequence). The CDR3 is made up of 13 amino acids. The germline V and J ends were trimmed by 7 bases and 8 bases, with 17 bases remaining between them. The CDR3: CASRLNGREKLFF. CDR3 coding DNA: TGTGCCTCGCGATTAAACGGTCGGGAAAAACTGTTTTTT.

This clone has more than one count but fewer than ten. This rearrangement joins TRBV3-1 (or the pseudogene TRBV3-2) to TRBJ1-1, with 8 bases lining up with TRBD1. The V and J ends lost 2 bases and 7 bases, in that order; junction bases with no gene match: 6. The CDR3 has 14 residues. The germline CDR1 and CDR2 sequences are LGHDT and YNNKEL (reference sequence). DNA for the CDR3: TGTGCCAGCAGCCAACTATTGACAGGGGATGAAGCTTTCTTT. Translated, it gives CASSQLLTGDEAFF.

CDR3 DNA sequence: TGTGCCAGCTCACCAGAGGTTAGGGCTGAGCAGTTCTTC. Its protein product is CASSPEVRAEQFF. The chain is built from TRBV18 and TRBJ2-1, with D hard to call. V lost 2 bases and J 9 bases, leaving 11 bases between the germline ends. This CDR3 has 13 residues. Per the germline V gene, CDR1 is KGHSH and CDR2 is LQKENI.